The 27 T cell receptor beta chains listed next were all sequenced from one sample in a study of CD8 T cells in Susac syndrome. The authors reverse transcribed roughly 0.5 to 1 ug RNA with random hexamers. MiXCR, applied by TCRdb to the immunoSEQ multiplex PCR reads, yields one record per CDR3 protein. Among about 190,000 distinct CDR3 sequences listed, around 95% were seen once. The sample consisted of CD8+ T cells from PBMCs. These receptors were obtained from a human donor with Susac syndrome.

The CDR3 nucleotides are TGTGCCAGCAGCGAACAAGGGACAGGGCGGGAGACCCAGTACTTC. Translation: CASSEQGTGRETQYF. V and J are TRBV9 and TRBJ2-5; 9 nucleotides align to TRBD1. V was pared by 3 bases and J by 5 bases, with 8 bases of the junction left unmatched. The CDR3 consists of 15 residues. Germline loops: CDR1 SGDLS, CDR2 YYNGEE.

The J gene is TRBJ2-1, the V gene TRBV9; no clear D gene. The germline V and J ends were trimmed by 2 bases and 0 bases, with 9 bases remaining between them. Germline CDR1 reads SGDLS; CDR2 reads YYNGEE. The CDR3 covers 15 residues. The CDR3 DNA reads as TGTGCCAGCAGCGTTTCACAGAGCTCCTACAATGAGCAGTTCTTC. Translating gives CASSVSQSSYNEQFF.

The chain employs TRBV7-8 and TRBJ1-1; 8 bases match TRBD1. V gave up 4 bases and J gave up 0 bases; unmatched junction bases: 4. Per the germline V gene, CDR1 is SGHVS and CDR2 is FQNEAQ. CDR3 length: 15 amino acids. CDR3 loop: CASSYGQGLNTEAFF. The CDR3 bases are TGTGCCAGCAGCTACGGACAGGGATTGAACACTGAAGCTTTCTTT. Looking up the rest from reference TRBV7-8 and TRBJ1-1 gives the full variable domain: GAGVSQSPRYKVAKRGQDVALRCDPISGHVSLFWYQQALGQGPEFLTYFQNEAQLDKSGLPSDRFFAERPEGSVSTLKIQRTQQEDSAVYLCASSYGQGLNTEAFFGQGTRLTVV.

The CDR3 DNA sequence: TGCGCCAGCAGCTTGTTTGGGGAAAAACTGTTTTTT. Amino acid sequence: CASSLFGEKLFF. The V call is TRBV5-1, the J call TRBJ1-4; D gene ambiguous. V lost 1 base to trimming and J lost 8 bases, with 6 bases between them. CDR3 length: 12 amino acids. Per germline, CDR1 SGHRS and CDR2 YFSETQ.

As for this clonotype: Germline and junction disagree at one end, which may indicate a read error. The rearrangement links TRBV15 to TRBJ2-2, with D perhaps matching TRBD1 (5 bases). The CDR3 runs 18 residues. Germline lookup yields CDR1 LNHNV and CDR2 YYDKDF (reference sequence). CDR3 in amino acids: CATSGETETKGNTGELFF. The CDR3 bases are TGTGCCACCAGCGGAGAGACAGAAACCAAGGGGAACACCGGGGAGCTGTTTTTT.

DNA for the CDR3: TGCGCCAGCAGTCAGCCGGGGGATGGTCCTGGAGCTTTCTTT. Its protein is CASSQPGDGPGAFF. This chain connects TRBV23-1 to TRBJ1-1, with TRBD1 as a possible D gene (5 bases). TRBV23-1 is treated as an ORF (open reading frame) with a function not yet certain. CDR3 size: 14 residues. The V gene lost 3 bases and the J gene lost 10 bases, with 18 bases spanning the gap.

This clonotype was recorded only once. This chain connects TRBV20-1 to TRBJ2-6, with D perhaps matching TRBD2 (6 bases). This CDR3 is built from 14 residues. The germline V gene encodes CDR1 DFQATT and CDR2 SNEGSKA (reference sequence). V lost 2 bases to trimming and J lost 2 bases, with 7 bases between them. The CDR3 sequence: CSARSGAGANVLTF. As DNA, the CDR3 is TGCAGTGCTAGATCGGGGGCTGGGGCCAACGTCCTGACTTTC.

This rearrangement joins TRBV30 to TRBJ1-1; 8 bases match TRBD1. The CDR3 sequence is 15 residues long. V shed 1 base, J shed 6 bases, and the junction held 10 bases outside the gene matches. The germline V gene has CDR1 GTSNPN and CDR2 SVGIG (reference sequence). CDR3 sequence reads: CAWSGWETGAPEAFF. The CDR3 DNA reads TGTGCCTGGAGTGGGTGGGAGACAGGGGCCCCTGAAGCTTTCTTT.

The J gene is TRBJ2-7, the V gene TRBV4-1; 10 bases line up with TRBD1. The germline gives CDR1 MGHRA, CDR2 YSYEKL. This CDR3 comprises 15 residues. V dropped 4 bases and J dropped 4; count of bases not matched to a gene: 7. Written as DNA, the CDR3 is TGCGCCAGCAGCCTCTCGGACAGGGGGGGGTACGAGCAGTACTTC. This sequence encodes CASSLSDRGGYEQYF.

This clonotype was seen only once. CDR3 DNA: TGTGCCAGCAGCGAGAGACAGGGACGAGAAGAGACCCAGTACTTC. As protein: CASSERQGREETQYF. The chain carries TRBV13 and TRBJ2-5, with 7 bases fitting TRBD1. The CDR3 consists of 15 residues. Germline values: CDR1 PRHDT, CDR2 FYEKMQ (reference sequence). J lost 3 bases, V lost 5 bases, and 9 bases had no gene match.

The chain is built from TRBV10-3 and TRBJ2-1; perhaps TRBD1 as D (6 bases). CDR1 is ENHRY and CDR2 is SYGVKD in the germline V gene. This CDR3 has 14 residues. V lost 5 bases and J 1 base, leaving 9 bases between the germline ends. The DNA of the CDR3 is TGTGCCATCAGTCAGGGGACATCCTACAATGAGCAGTTCTTC. It codes for CAISQGTSYNEQFF.

This chain joins TRBV29-1 and TRBJ2-7; perhaps D is TRBD1 or TRBD2 (5 bases each). CDR1 is SQVTM, CDR2 ANQGSEA, per germline. V was cut by 7 bases and J by 0 bases, with 19 bases left in between. The CDR3 extends over 15 amino acids. The CDR3 loop reads CSARSGTASSYEQYF. The DNA of the CDR3 is TGCAGCGCCCGATCCGGGACGGCGAGCTCCTACGAGCAGTACTTC.

This clonotype showed up just once. The V call is TRBV5-6, the J call TRBJ1-6; TRBD1 is a possible D gene (5 bases). V was clipped by 0 bases and J by 7 bases, with 11 bases between them. The CDR3 is made up of 15 amino acids. In germline, CDR1 is SGHDT, CDR2 YYEEEE. This CDR3 is CASSLGQYRNSPLHF. The DNA of the CDR3 is TGTGCCAGCAGCTTGGGACAGTATAGGAATTCACCCCTCCACTTT. Full variable domain (outside the CDR3, taken from reference TRBV5-6 and TRBJ1-6): DAGVTQSPTHLIKTRGQQVTLRCSPKSGHDTVSWYQQALGQGPQFIFQYYEEEERQRGNFPDRFSGHQFPNYSSELNVNALLLGDSALYLCASSLGQYRNSPLHFGNGTRLTVT.

The chain employs TRBV28 and TRBJ2-7; 10 positions agree with TRBD2. The germline gives CDR1 MDHEN, CDR2 SYDVKM. The CDR3 length is 13 residues. V lost 7 bases to trimming and J lost 1 base; unmatched junction nucleotides: 1. CDR3 DNA sequence: TGTGCCAGCAAGCGGGAGGGTTCCTACGAGCAGTACTTC. It yields the protein CASKREGSYEQYF.

V usage is TRBV12-3 or TRBV12-4 and J usage is TRBJ2-1, with 8 bases lining up with TRBD2. This CDR3 comprises 15 residues. V shed 2 bases and J 6 bases; nucleotides not matched to a gene: 6. The chain's CDR3 is CASSLIGGAANEQFF. As DNA, the CDR3 is TGTGCCAGCAGTTTAATCGGGGGGGCCGCCAATGAGCAGTTCTTC.

This clonotype was detected only once. The chain employs TRBV11-2 and TRBJ2-7; TRBD2 aligns across 8 bases. The V gene's germline CDR1 is SGHAT and CDR2 FQNNGV. Germline trimming cut 3 bases from V and 4 bases from J; bases unmatched to any gene: 8. This CDR3 has 15 amino acids. The CDR3 bases are TGTGCCAGCAGCTTCTCCGGGGGGGACAAGTACGAGCAGTACTTC. Translation: CASSFSGGDKYEQYF.

This chain joins TRBV9 and TRBJ2-5, with no clear D. This CDR3 is built from 13 residues. Germline CDR1 is SGDLS and CDR2 is YYNGEE. Trimming removed 0 bases at V and 4 bases at J, with 7 bases between. CDR3 sequence reads: CASSVAAGETQYF. The CDR3 DNA reads as TGTGCCAGCAGCGTAGCGGCAGGAGAGACCCAGTACTTC.

V is TRBV6-6 and J is TRBJ1-4; 8 bases agree with TRBD1. J lost 8 bases, V lost 0 bases, and 5 bases had no gene match. CDR1 MNHNY and CDR2 SVGAGI come from the germline V gene (reference sequence). The CDR3 runs 15 residues. The CDR3 sequence: CASSYSEQGDEKLFF. DNA for the CDR3: TGTGCCAGCAGTTACTCGGAACAGGGGGACGAAAAACTGTTTTTT.

V and J are TRBV4-1 and TRBJ2-1; D unclear. The CDR3 spans 14 residues. CDR1 is MGHRA, CDR2 YSYEKL, per germline. V gave up 0 bases and J gave up 6 bases, with 9 bases separating them. The CDR3 sequence is CASSQEEPANEQFF. The CDR3 nucleotides are TGCGCCAGCAGCCAAGAGGAACCAGCCAATGAGCAGTTCTTC.

The rearrangement joins TRBV19 to TRBJ1-5; 7 bases are shared with TRBD1. The CDR3 contains 15 residues. Looked up from germline, CDR1 is LNHDA and CDR2 is SQIVND (reference sequence). Losses at the gene ends were 7 bases for V and 4 bases for J; bases not matched to a gene: 10. The CDR3 DNA follows: TGTGCCAGTACGTCTCTCGCAGGGGGTAATCAGCCCCAGCATTTT. Encoded protein: CASTSLAGGNQPQHF.

The chain couples TRBV4-2 to TRBJ1-1; TRBD1 matches 8 bases. J was trimmed by 4 bases and V by 1 base; bases with no gene match: 5. Looked up from germline, CDR1 is LGHNA and CDR2 is YNFKEQ. The CDR3 length is 15 residues. The CDR3 DNA reads as TGTGCCAGCAGCCAAGGCCAGGGGGCTGGCACTGAAGCTTTCTTT. Encoded protein: CASSQGQGAGTEAFF.

The chain is built from TRBV7-6 and TRBJ2-7; D gene uncertain. There are 16 residues in the CDR3. Germline CDR1 reads SGHVS; CDR2 reads FNYEAQ. V lost 3 bases and J lost 4, with 19 bases in between. As DNA, the CDR3 is TGTGCCAGCAGCTTTTATCCAGAGGCTGGAATGTACGAGCAGTACTTC. Amino acid sequence: CASSFYPEAGMYEQYF.

The CDR3, as DNA: TGTGCCAGCAGTTGGTGGGGGCAGAAAGATACGCAGTATTTT. Translated, it gives CASSWWGQKDTQYF. The chain has TRBV11-2 and TRBJ2-3, with TRBD1 as a possible D gene (6 bases). Germline CDR1 reads SGHAT; CDR2 reads FQNNGV. The CDR3 sequence is 14 residues long. V dropped 6 bases and J dropped 5 bases, with 15 bases sitting between them.

This clonotype was picked up one time. The chain carries TRBV24-1 and TRBJ2-7; D not certain. V dropped 0 bases and J dropped 7 bases, with 9 bases sitting between them. From germline, CDR1 is KGHDR and CDR2 SFDVKD. The CDR3 is 13 amino acids. The CDR3 protein is CATSDLLHLEQYF. The CDR3 nucleotides read TGTGCCACCAGTGATTTGTTGCATTTGGAGCAGTACTTC.

The chain uses TRBV7-2 and TRBJ2-3, with 9 bases that match TRBD2. CDR1 and CDR2 from the germline V gene are SGHTA and FQGNSA. The CDR3 is 14 residues long. After removal of 6 bases from V and 6 bases from J, the junction contained 7 bases not matched to a gene. DNA for the CDR3: TGTGCCAGCAGTCCCGGACTAGCGCTTGATACGCAGTATTTT. Translated: CASSPGLALDTQYF.

The rearrangement uses TRBV12-3 or TRBV12-4 and TRBJ1-6, with D hard to call. The CDR3 loop spans 12 amino acids. V dropped 1 base and J dropped 15 bases, with 10 bases sitting between them. The CDR3 loop reads CASSLGGRVLHF. In nucleotides, the CDR3 is TGTGCCAGCAGTTTAGGAGGTCGGGTCCTCCACTTT.

In this sample, this clonotype turned up once. The genes are TRBV5-1 and TRBJ1-2, with D perhaps TRBD1 (6 bases). Germline CDR1 is SGHRS and CDR2 is YFSETQ. This CDR3 region has 15 residues. V shed 0 bases and J shed 2 bases, with 11 bases lying between them. The CDR3 bases are TGCGCCAGCAGCTTGGCTGGGGGCGTAAACTATGGCTACACCTTC. This encodes CASSLAGGVNYGYTF.